The TCR beta chain described here comes from a study of T cells in localized non-small cell lung cancer. Broader study findings: As only one tumor region underwent sequencing, heterogeneity remains possible. In adjacent lung, a median roughly 60 of the top 100 tumor clones were found. Uninvolved adjacent lung had higher T cell clonality than tumor and all other tissues.

Germline V lookup: CDR1 GTSNPN, CDR2 SVGIG (reference sequence). This CDR3 contains 16 residues. V was pared by 0 bases and J by 2 bases, with 5 bases of the junction left unmatched. With respect to this clone: No antigen is known for it.

Clones were sequenced by immunoSEQ multiplex PCR, and TCRdb holds only the in-frame ones, with some missing. Among under 25,000 clones listed, over 80% were seen once. This chain joins TRBV30 and TRBJ2-3, with 10 bases lining up with TRBD2. The starting material was peripheral blood, obtained before any cancer treatment. The TCR sequence derives from a male donor aged 60 or older with stage I squamous cell lung carcinoma. Here the CDR3 reads CAWSVVSGGLTDTQYF. As DNA, the CDR3 is TGTGCCTGGAGTGTTGTTAGCGGGGGGCTCACAGATACGCAGTATTTT.